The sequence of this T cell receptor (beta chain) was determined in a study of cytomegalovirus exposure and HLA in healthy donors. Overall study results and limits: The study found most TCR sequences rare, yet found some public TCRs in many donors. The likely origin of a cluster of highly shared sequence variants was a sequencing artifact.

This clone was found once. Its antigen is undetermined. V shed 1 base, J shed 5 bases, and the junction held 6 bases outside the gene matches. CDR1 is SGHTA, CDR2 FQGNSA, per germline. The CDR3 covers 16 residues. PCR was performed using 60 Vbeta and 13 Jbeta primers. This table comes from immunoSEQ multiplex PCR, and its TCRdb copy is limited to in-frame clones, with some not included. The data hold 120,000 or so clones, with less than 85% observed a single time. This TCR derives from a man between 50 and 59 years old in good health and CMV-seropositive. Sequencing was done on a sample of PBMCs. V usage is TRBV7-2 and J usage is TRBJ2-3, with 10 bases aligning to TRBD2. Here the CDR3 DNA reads TGTGCCAGCAGCTTAGTTCTAGCGGGAGTGAGAGATACGCAGTATTTT. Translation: CASSLVLAGVRDTQYF.